A selection of T cell receptor beta chains follows, all from one sample in a study of T cells in localized non-small cell lung cancer. The method was immunoSEQ multiplex PCR; TCRdb's version includes in-frame clones alone and lacks a portion of them. The table lists around 41,000 clones, 83% of them singletons. The sequencing here drew on PBMCs, taken before any cancer treatment. The receptors derive from a man aged 35 to 69 with stage II lung adenocarcinoma. CDR3s include the opening cysteine and the closing phenylalanine or tryptophan. The size of a clone is reported for some rows only, either as once, few or many, or as a class for expanded clones.

CDR3aa: CASSVVTGPSTEAFF; j_gene: TRBJ1-1; abundance: -; v_gene: TRBV9
CDR3aa: CASSVGGADTDTQYF; j_gene: TRBJ2-3; abundance: -; v_gene: TRBV9
CDR3aa: CASISQGWSFF; j_gene: TRBJ1-1; abundance: -; v_gene: TRBV19
CDR3aa: CASSVEGRTGKQFF; j_gene: TRBJ2-1; abundance: -; v_gene: TRBV9
CDR3aa: CASSTGGANVLTF; j_gene: TRBJ2-6; abundance: -; v_gene: TRBV11-3
CDR3aa: CASSLSRSGGAEDTQYF; j_gene: TRBJ2-3; abundance: -; v_gene: TRBV4-1
CDR3aa: CASSPWDRGQNEQFF; j_gene: TRBJ2-1; abundance: -; v_gene: TRBV7-2
CDR3aa: CASSARHGDQPQHF; j_gene: TRBJ1-5; abundance: -; v_gene: TRBV6-1
CDR3aa: CASSQDKDRGRTGELFF; j_gene: TRBJ2-2; abundance: -; v_gene: TRBV4-2
CDR3aa: CASSTGGLFDTEAFF; j_gene: TRBJ1-1; abundance: -; v_gene: TRBV28
CDR3aa: CASSLVRELSTDTQYF; j_gene: TRBJ2-3; abundance: -; v_gene: TRBV5-5
CDR3aa: CASSAQTGRTHEQYF; j_gene: TRBJ2-7; abundance: -; v_gene: TRBV2
CDR3aa: CATSRGDRVSYNEQFF; j_gene: TRBJ2-1; abundance: -; v_gene: TRBV15
CDR3aa: CASSPLQGEAFF; j_gene: TRBJ1-1; abundance: -; v_gene: TRBV18
CDR3aa: CASSLYFVLREDYEQYF; j_gene: TRBJ2-7; abundance: -; v_gene: TRBV5-6
CDR3aa: CAIREGGVGSRSEAFF; j_gene: TRBJ1-1; abundance: -; v_gene: TRBV10-3
CDR3aa: CASSSSDPGSREKLFF; j_gene: TRBJ1-4; abundance: -; v_gene: TRBV27
CDR3aa: CAISEGGLASGTGELFF; j_gene: TRBJ2-2; abundance: -; v_gene: TRBV10-3
CDR3aa: CASSLKVINEKLFF; j_gene: TRBJ1-4; abundance: -; v_gene: TRBV4-2
CDR3aa: CASKVGGMSEAFF; j_gene: TRBJ1-1; abundance: -; v_gene: TRBV28
CDR3aa: CASSLGPGGGRNEQFF; j_gene: TRBJ2-1; abundance: -; v_gene: TRBV7-8
CDR3aa: CASSRNSGSLRNEQFF; j_gene: TRBJ2-1; abundance: -; v_gene: TRBV7-9
CDR3aa: CASSFGTGDVGTQYF; j_gene: TRBJ2-5; abundance: -; v_gene: TRBV27
CDR3aa: CASSTKSLLLAGAPRTDTQYF; j_gene: TRBJ2-3; abundance: -; v_gene: TRBV9
CDR3aa: CASSLGAETQYF; j_gene: TRBJ2-5; abundance: -; v_gene: TRBV7-2
CDR3aa: CASSQKVTATQYF; j_gene: TRBJ2-5; abundance: -; v_gene: TRBV14
CDR3aa: CASSLGGWNEKLFF; j_gene: TRBJ1-4; abundance: -; v_gene: TRBV7-2
CDR3aa: CASSLAQGSNYGYTF; j_gene: TRBJ1-2; abundance: -; v_gene: TRBV7-9
CDR3aa: CASARERSGGYTF; j_gene: TRBJ1-2; abundance: -; v_gene: TRBV7-9
CDR3aa: CASSTRDTHGELFF; j_gene: TRBJ2-2; abundance: -; v_gene: TRBV7-2
CDR3aa: CASSPLAPQGYEQYF; j_gene: TRBJ2-7; abundance: -; v_gene: TRBV18
CDR3aa: CSVGSAGNTGELFF; j_gene: TRBJ2-2; abundance: -; v_gene: TRBV29-1
CDR3aa: CASSFQGAQETQYF; j_gene: TRBJ2-5; abundance: once; v_gene: TRBV7-9
CDR3aa: CASSGTAISPLHF; j_gene: TRBJ1-6; abundance: -; v_gene: TRBV6-5
CDR3aa: CASSRTLTSSYEQYF; j_gene: TRBJ2-7; abundance: -; v_gene: TRBV19
CDR3aa: CASSIGRGGLNTEAFF; j_gene: TRBJ1-1; abundance: -; v_gene: TRBV19
CDR3aa: CASSILGAGVTEAFF; j_gene: TRBJ1-1; abundance: -; v_gene: TRBV19